This T cell receptor beta chain was retrieved from a study of radiotherapy plus CTLA-4 blockade in lung cancer. Study-wide results and caveats: Among blood TCR repertoires after radiotherapy plus ipilimumab, tumor-derived clones expanded.

V shed 2 bases, J shed 1 base, and the junction held 8 bases outside the gene matches. In germline, CDR1 is SGDLS, CDR2 YYNGEE. The length of the CDR3 is 19 residues. It was focal radiation plus CTLA-4 blockade with ipilimumab that patients with chemo-refractory metastatic non-small-cell lung cancer received. Measured with immunoSEQ multiplex PCR; TCRdb has only the in-frame clones, and not every one. The repertoire consists of tens of thousands of clones, with 71% occurring once and the leading ten covering around 3.1%. Of note for this clone: The target antigen is unknown.

The V gene is TRBV9, the J gene TRBJ2-1; TRBD2 agrees at 14 bases. The source was peripheral blood, collected from a patient treated with radiotherapy plus ipilimumab. The TCR was taken from a human donor with non-small cell lung cancer whose response to radiotherapy plus ipilimumab could not be evaluated. Written as DNA, the CDR3 is TGTGCCAGCAGCGTTCAGGGGACTAGCGGGAGAATGTCCTACAATGAGCAGTTCTTC. Translation gives CASSVQGTSGRMSYNEQFF. Full variable domain (outside the CDR3, taken from reference TRBV9 and TRBJ2-1): DSGVTQTPKHLITATGQRVTLRCSPRSGDLSVYWYQQSLDQGLQFLIQYYNGEERAKGNILERFSAQQFPDLHSELNLSSLELGDSALYFCASSVQGTSGRMSYNEQFFGPGTRLTVL.